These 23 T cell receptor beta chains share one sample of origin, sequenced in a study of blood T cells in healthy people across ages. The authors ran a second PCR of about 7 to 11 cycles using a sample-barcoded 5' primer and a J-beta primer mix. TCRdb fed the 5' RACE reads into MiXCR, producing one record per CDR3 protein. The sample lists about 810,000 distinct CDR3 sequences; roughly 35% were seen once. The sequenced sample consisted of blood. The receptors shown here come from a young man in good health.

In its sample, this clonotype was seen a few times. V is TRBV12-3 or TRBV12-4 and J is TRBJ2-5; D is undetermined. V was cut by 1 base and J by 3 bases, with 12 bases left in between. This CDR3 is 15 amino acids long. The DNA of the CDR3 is TGTGCCAGCAGTTTAGTTGATGAAAGGAAAGAGACCCAGTACTTC. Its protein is CASSLVDERKETQYF.

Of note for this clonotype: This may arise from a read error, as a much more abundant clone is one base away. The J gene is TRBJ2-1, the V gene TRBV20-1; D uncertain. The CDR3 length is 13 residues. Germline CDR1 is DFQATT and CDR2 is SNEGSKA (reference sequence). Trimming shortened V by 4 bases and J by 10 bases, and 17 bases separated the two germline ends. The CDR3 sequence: CSAIDGRSYEQFF. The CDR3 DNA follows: TGCAGTGCTATCGACGGTCGCTCCTACGAGCAGTTCTTC.

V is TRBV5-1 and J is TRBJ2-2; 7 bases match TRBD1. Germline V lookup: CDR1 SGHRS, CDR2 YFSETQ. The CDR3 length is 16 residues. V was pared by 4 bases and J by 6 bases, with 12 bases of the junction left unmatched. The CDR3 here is CASSPGQEWDAGELFF. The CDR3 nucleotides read TGCGCCAGCAGCCCCGGACAGGAGTGGGATGCCGGGGAGCTGTTTTTT. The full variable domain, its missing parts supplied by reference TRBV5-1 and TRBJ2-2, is KAGVTQTPRYLIKTRGQQVTLSCSPISGHRSVSWYQQTPGQGLQFLFEYFSETQRNKGNFPGRFSGRQFSNSRSEMNVSTLELGDSALYLCASSPGQEWDAGELFFGEGSRLTVL.

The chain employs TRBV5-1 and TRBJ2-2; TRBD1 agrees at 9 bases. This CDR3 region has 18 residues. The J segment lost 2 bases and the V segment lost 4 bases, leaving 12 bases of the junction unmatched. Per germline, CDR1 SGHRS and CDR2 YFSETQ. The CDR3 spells CASSPRTGVNVNTGELFF. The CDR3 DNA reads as TGCGCCAGCAGCCCAAGGACAGGGGTTAACGTTAACACCGGGGAGCTGTTTTTT. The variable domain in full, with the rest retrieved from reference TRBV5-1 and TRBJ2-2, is KAGVTQTPRYLIKTRGQQVTLSCSPISGHRSVSWYQQTPGQGLQFLFEYFSETQRNKGNFPGRFSGRQFSNSRSEMNVSTLELGDSALYLCASSPRTGVNVNTGELFFGEGSRLTVL.

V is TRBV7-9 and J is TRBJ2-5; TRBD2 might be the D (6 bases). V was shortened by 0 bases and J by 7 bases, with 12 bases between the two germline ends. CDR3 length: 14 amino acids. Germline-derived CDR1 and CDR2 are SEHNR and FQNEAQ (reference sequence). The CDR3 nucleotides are TGTGCCAGCAGCTTAGCAGGGGTCGGGGGGACCCAGTACTTC. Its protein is CASSLAGVGGTQYF.

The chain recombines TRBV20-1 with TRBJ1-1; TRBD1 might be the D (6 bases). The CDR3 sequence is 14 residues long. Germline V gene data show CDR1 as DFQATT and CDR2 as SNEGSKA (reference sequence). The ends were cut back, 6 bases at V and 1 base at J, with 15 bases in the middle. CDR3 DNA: TGCAGTGCGCCGAGGGGGGGGCGGAACACTGAAGCTTTCTTT. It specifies CSAPRGGRNTEAFF.

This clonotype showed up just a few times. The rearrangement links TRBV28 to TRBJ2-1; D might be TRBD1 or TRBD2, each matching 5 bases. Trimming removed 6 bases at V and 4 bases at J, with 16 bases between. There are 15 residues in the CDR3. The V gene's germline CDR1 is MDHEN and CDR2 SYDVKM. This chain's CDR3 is CASSPGDEAYNEQFF. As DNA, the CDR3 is TGTGCCAGCAGCCCTGGGGACGAAGCTTACAATGAGCAGTTCTTC. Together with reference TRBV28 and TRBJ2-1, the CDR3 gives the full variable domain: DVKVTQSSRYLVKRTGEKVFLECVQDMDHENMFWYRQDPGLGLRLIYFSYDVKMKEKGDIPEGYSVSREKKERFSLILESASTNQTSMYLCASSPGDEAYNEQFFGPGTRLTVL.

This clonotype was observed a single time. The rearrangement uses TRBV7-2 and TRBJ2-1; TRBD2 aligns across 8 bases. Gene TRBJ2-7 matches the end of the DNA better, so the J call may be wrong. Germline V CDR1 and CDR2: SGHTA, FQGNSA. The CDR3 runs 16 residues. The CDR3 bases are TGTGCCAGCAGCCTAAGCGGGGGCCTGGGATACAATGAGCAGTACTTC. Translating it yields CASSLSGGLGYNEQYF.

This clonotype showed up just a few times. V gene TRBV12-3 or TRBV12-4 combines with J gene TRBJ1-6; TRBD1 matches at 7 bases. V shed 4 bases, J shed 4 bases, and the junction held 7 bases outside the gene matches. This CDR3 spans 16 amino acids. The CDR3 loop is CASSSSDRAYNSPLHF. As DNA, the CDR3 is TGTGCCAGCAGTTCGTCAGACAGGGCATATAATTCACCCCTCCACTTT.

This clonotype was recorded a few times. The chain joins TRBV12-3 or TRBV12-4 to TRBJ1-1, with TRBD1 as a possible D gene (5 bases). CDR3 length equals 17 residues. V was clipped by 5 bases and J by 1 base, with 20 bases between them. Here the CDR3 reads CASSPQIPGWKNTEAFF. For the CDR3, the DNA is TGTGCCAGCAGTCCCCAAATTCCAGGGTGGAAGAACACTGAAGCTTTCTTT.

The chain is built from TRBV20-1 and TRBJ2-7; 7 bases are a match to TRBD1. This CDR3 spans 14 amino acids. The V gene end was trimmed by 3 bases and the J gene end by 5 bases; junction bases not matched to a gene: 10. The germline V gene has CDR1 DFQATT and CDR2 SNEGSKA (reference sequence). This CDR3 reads CSASPIAGGDEQYF. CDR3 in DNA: TGCAGTGCTAGCCCCATCGCAGGGGGAGACGAGCAGTACTTC.

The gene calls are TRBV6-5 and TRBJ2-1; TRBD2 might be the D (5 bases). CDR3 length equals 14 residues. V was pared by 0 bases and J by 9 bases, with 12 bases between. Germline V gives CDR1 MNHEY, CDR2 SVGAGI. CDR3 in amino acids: CASSYSRGFGEQFF. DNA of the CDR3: TGTGCCAGCAGTTACTCGAGAGGGTTTGGTGAGCAGTTCTTC.

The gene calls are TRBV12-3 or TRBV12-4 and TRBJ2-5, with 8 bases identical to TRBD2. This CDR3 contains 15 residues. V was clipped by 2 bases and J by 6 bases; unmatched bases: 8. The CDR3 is CASSLYGGAKKTQYF. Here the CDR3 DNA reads TGTGCCAGCAGTTTATACGGGGGGGCCAAAAAGACCCAGTACTTC.

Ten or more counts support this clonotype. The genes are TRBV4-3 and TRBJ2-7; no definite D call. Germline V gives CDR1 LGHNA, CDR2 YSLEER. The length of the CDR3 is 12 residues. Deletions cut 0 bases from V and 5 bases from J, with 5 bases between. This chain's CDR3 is CASSQEENEQYF. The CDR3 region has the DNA TGCGCCAGCAGCCAAGAAGAGAACGAGCAGTACTTC.

This chain's CDR3 is CSARSSGGPGNTEAFF. In DNA, the CDR3 is TGCAGTGCTAGGAGTTCCGGGGGCCCGGGGAACACTGAAGCTTTCTTT. The genes are TRBV20-1 and TRBJ1-1; maybe TRBD1 (6 bases). The CDR3 length is 16 residues. V was shortened by 3 bases and J by 1 base, with 18 bases between the two germline ends. Germline CDR1 and CDR2: DFQATT and SNEGSKA (reference sequence).

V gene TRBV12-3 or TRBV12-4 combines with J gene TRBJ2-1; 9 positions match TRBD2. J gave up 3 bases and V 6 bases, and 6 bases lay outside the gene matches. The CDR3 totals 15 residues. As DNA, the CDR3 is TGTGCCAGCAGGAAGGCGGGGGGGCACTACAATGAGCAGTTCTTC. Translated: CASRKAGGHYNEQFF.

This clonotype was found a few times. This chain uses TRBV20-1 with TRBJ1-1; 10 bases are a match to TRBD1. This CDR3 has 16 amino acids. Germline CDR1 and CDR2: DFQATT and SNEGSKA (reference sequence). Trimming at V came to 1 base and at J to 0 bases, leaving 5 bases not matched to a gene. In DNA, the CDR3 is TGCAGTGCTAGAGGGACAGGGGGTATATTGAACACTGAAGCTTTCTTT. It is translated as CSARGTGGILNTEAFF.

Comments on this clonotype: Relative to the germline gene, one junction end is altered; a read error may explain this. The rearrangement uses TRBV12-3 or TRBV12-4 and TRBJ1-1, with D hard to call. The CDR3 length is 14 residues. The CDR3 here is CASSLKRWNTDAFF. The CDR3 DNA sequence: TGTGCCAGCAGTTTAAAGAGGTGGAACACTGACGCTTTCTTT.

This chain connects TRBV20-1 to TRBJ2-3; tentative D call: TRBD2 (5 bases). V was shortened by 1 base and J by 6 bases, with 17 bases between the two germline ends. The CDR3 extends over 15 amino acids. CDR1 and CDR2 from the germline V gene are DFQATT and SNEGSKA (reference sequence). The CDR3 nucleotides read TGCAGTGCTAGAGCCAACGGGAAGAGGCTGGATACGCAGTATTTT. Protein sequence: CSARANGKRLDTQYF.

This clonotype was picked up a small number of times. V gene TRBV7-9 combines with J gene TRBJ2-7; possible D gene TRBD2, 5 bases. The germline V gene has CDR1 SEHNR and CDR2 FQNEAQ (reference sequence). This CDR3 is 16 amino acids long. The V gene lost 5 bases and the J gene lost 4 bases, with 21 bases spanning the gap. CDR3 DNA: TGTGCCAGCAGCCCCCCCCGGTCAGGACTGGAGTACGAGCAGTACTTC. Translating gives CASSPPRSGLEYEQYF.

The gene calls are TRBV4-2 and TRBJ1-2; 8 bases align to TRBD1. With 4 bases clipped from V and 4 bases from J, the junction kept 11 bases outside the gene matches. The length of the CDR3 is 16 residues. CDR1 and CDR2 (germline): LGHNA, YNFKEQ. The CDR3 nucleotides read TGTGCCAGCAGCCTTAATCCCGGGACAGGAGCCTATGGCTACACCTTC. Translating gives CASSLNPGTGAYGYTF.

CDR3 loop: CASRGQGAFRATEAFF. The CDR3 DNA reads as TGTGCCAGCAGGGGACAGGGTGCTTTTCGTGCCACTGAAGCTTTCTTT. V usage is TRBV25-1 and J usage is TRBJ1-1; the match to TRBD1 covers 9 bases. V lost 6 bases and J lost 4; bases outside the gene matches: 12. Germline V gives CDR1 MGHDK, CDR2 SYGVNS. The CDR3 has 16 residues.

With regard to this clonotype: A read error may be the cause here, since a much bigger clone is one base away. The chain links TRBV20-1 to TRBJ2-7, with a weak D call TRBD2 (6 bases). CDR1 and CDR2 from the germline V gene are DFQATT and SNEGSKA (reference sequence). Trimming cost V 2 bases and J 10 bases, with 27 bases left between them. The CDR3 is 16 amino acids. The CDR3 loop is CSARPASGLAKNVQYF. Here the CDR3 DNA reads TGCAGTGCTAGACCCGCGAGCGGGCTAGCCAAAAACGTTCAGTACTTC.